This T cell receptor beta chain was profiled in a study of shared clonotypes between healthy human individuals. CDR3 size: 16 residues. Germline CDR1 reads SGHVS; CDR2 reads FQNEAQ. The J segment lost 7 bases and the V segment lost 5 bases, leaving 11 bases of the junction unmatched. TCRdb's table, derived via immunoSEQ multiplex PCR, lists solely in-frame clones and lacks some. The table lists 2 million to 2.5 million clones, 90% to 97% of them singletons. The specimen was naive CD4+ T cells sorted from blood. As to subset: CD45RA+ positively selected. The chain combines TRBV7-8 with TRBJ2-2, with 9 bases lining up with TRBD2. The receptor's source is a man between 18 and 35 years old in good health. CDR3 region: CASSGTGTSFGGELFF. For the CDR3, the DNA is TGTGCCAGCAGCGGCACCGGGACTAGCTTTGGCGGGGAGCTGTTTTTT.